In its sample, the clone carrying this T cell receptor (beta chain) was seen once. Its antigen is unidentified. The sample comes from a study of T cell responses to AZD1222 COVID-19 vaccine. Study findings and constraints: Spike-specific TCR breadth and depth went up after people got two AZD1222 doses. In all cases, repertoires were sampled only after the peak T cell response. The sample set comprised mostly white British donors with more females, and clonal diversity was possibly underestimated.

Pooled in the analysis were second doses at about 4 or about 12 weeks. TCRdb's copy holds only in-frame clones and misses some; the assay was immunoSEQ multiplex PCR. The sample has 100,000 to 140,000 clones; under 95% are singletons. The CDR3 is made up of 13 amino acids. Trimming left V 5 bases short and J 7 bases short, with 14 bases between. The chain has TRBV12-3 or TRBV12-4 and TRBJ2-5; D is unclear. This TCR was sampled from an adult who received the AZD1222 COVID-19 vaccine. Material: peripheral blood, obtained 28 days after the second AZD1222 dose. As DNA, the CDR3 is TGTGCCAGCAGTCCCGTGGGTTACGGGACCCAGTACTTC. Its translation: CASSPVGYGTQYF.